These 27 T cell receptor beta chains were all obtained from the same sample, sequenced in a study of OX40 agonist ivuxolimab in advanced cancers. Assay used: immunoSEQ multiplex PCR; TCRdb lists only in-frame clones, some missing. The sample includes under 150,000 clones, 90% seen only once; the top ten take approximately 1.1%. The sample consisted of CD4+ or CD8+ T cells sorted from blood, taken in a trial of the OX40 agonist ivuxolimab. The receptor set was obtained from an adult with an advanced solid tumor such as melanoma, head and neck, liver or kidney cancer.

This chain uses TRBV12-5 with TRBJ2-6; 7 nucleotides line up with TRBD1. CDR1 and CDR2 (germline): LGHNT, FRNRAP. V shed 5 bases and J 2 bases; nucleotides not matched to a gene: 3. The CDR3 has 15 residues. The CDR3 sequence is CASGTGQAGANVLTF. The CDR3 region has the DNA TGTGCTAGTGGTACTGGACAGGCTGGGGCCAACGTCCTGACTTTC.

CDR3 amino acids: CASSLERGRETQYF. The CDR3, as DNA: TGTGCCAGCAGCTTGGAAAGGGGGAGAGAGACCCAGTACTTC. The V gene is TRBV11-3, the J gene TRBJ2-5, with D possibly being TRBD1 (6 bases). The V gene's germline CDR1 is SGHNT and CDR2 YENEEA. The V end was cut by 3 bases, the J end by 4 bases, with 12 bases between. The length of the CDR3 is 14 residues.

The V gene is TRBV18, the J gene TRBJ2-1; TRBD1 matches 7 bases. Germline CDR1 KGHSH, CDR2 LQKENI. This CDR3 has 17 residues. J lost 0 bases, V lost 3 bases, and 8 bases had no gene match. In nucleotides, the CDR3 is TGTGCCAGCTCACCTAGACAGGGTCCTAGCTCCTACAATGAGCAGTTCTTC. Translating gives CASSPRQGPSSYNEQFF.

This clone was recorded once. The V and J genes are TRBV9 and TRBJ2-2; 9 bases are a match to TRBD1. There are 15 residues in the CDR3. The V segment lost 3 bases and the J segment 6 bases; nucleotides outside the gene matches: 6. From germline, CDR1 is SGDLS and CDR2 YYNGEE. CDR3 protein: CASSADRGLAGELFF. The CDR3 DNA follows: TGTGCCAGCAGCGCTGACAGGGGGTTGGCCGGGGAGCTGTTTTTT.

CDR3 region: CASSYSPGSPLHF. CDR3 DNA sequence: TGTGCCAGCAGTTACTCACCGGGGTCACCCCTCCACTTT. The chain employs TRBV6-5 and TRBJ1-6; no clear D gene. The V gene lost 0 bases and the J gene lost 10 bases, with 7 bases spanning the gap. The CDR3 length is 13 residues. Germline CDR1 is MNHEY and CDR2 is SVGAGI.

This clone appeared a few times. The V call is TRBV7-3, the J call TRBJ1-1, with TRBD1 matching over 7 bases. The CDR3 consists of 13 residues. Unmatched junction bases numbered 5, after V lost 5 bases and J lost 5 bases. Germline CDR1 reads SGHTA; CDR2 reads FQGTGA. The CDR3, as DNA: TGTGCCAGCAGCCCAGGGGGTTTGACTGAAGCTTTCTTT. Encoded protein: CASSPGGLTEAFF.

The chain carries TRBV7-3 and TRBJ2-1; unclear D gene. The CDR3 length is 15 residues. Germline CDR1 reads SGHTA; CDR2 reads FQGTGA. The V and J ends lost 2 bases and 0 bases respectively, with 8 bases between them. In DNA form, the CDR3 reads TGTGCCAGCAGCTTAGAACAGCTCTCCTACAATGAGCAGTTCTTC. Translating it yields CASSLEQLSYNEQFF.

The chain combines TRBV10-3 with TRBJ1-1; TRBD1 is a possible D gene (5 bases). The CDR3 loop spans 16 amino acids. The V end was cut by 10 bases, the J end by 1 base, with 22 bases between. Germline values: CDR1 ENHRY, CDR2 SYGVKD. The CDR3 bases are TGTGCCACGGGGGGGGTCAGGAGGGCGGCGAACACTGAAGCTTTCTTT. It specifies CATGGVRRAANTEAFF.

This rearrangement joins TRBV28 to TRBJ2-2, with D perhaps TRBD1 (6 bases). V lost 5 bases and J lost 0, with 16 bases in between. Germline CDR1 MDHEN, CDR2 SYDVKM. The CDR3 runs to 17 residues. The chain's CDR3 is CASSTGWGIANTGELFF. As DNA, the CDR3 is TGTGCCAGCAGTACAGGGTGGGGGATTGCGAACACCGGGGAGCTGTTTTTT.

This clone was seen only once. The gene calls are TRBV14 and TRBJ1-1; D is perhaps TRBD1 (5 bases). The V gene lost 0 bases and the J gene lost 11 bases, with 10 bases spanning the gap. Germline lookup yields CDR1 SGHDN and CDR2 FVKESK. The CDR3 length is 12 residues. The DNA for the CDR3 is TGTGCCAGCAGCCAAGATGCAGGGCTGGCTTTCTTT. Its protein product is CASSQDAGLAFF.

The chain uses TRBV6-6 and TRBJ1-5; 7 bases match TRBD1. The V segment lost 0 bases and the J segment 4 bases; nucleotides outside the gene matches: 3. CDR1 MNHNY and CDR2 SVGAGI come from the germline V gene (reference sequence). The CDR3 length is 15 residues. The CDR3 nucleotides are TGTGCCAGCAGTTACTCTGGGACAGAGAATCAGCCCCAGCATTTT. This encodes CASSYSGTENQPQHF.

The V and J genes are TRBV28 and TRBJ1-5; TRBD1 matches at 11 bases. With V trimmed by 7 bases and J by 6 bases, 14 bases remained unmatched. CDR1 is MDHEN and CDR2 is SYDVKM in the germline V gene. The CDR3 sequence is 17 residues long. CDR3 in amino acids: CASTYPGTGGFRQPQHF. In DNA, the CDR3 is TGTGCCAGCACCTACCCCGGGACAGGGGGTTTTCGTCAGCCCCAGCATTTT.

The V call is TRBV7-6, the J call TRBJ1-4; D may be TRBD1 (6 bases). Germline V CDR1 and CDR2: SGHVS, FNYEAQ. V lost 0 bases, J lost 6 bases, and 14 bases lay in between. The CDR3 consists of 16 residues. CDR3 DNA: TGTGCCAGCAGCTTAGCACAGGGTCCTCGGTATGAAAAACTGTTTTTT. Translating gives CASSLAQGPRYEKLFF.

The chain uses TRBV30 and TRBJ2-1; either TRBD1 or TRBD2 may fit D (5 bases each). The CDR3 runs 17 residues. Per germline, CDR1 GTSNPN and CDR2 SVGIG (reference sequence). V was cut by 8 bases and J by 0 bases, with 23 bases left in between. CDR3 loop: CARGAPWGGGSYNEQFF. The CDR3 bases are TGTGCCCGTGGAGCTCCGTGGGGTGGGGGCTCCTACAATGAGCAGTTCTTC.

The chain's CDR3 is CASSFDRGSELFF. The CDR3 bases are TGTGCCAGTAGTTTCGACCGGGGTTCTGAGCTGTTTTTT. The chain joins TRBV19 to TRBJ2-2; weak D call: TRBD2 (5 bases). The V and J ends lost 5 bases and 11 bases respectively, with 15 bases between them. Germline V gene data show CDR1 as LNHDA and CDR2 as SQIVND (reference sequence). CDR3 length: 13 amino acids.

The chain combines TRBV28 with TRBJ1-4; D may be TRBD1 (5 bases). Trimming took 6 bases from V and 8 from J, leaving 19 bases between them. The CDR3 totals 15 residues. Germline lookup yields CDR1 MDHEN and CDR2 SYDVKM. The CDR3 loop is CASSRGVGPQEKLFF. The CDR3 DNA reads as TGTGCCAGCAGCCGGGGGGTGGGGCCCCAGGAAAAACTGTTTTTT.

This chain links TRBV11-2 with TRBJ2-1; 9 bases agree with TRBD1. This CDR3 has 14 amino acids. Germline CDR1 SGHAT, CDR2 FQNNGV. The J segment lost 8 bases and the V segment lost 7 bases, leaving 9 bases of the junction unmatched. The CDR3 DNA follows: TGTGCCAGCACCACATTTCGGACAGGGGATGAGCAGTTCTTC. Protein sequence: CASTTFRTGDEQFF.

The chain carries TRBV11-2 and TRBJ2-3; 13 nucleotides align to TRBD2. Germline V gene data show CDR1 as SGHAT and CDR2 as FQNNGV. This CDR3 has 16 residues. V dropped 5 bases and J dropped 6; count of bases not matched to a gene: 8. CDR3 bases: TGTGCCAGCAGCCGCCGGACTAGCGGGAGATCGGATACGCAGTATTTT. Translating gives CASSRRTSGRSDTQYF.

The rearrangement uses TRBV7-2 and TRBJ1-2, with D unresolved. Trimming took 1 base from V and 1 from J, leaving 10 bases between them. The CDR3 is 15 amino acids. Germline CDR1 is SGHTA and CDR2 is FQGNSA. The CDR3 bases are TGTGCCAGCAGCTTAGGGCGGAACCTTAACTATGGCTACACCTTC. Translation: CASSLGRNLNYGYTF.

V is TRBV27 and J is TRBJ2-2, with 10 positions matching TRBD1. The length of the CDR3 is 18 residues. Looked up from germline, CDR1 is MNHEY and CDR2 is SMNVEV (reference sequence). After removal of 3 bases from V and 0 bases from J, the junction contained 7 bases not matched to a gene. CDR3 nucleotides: TGTGCCAGCAGTTTTGGGGTTGGACAGGGGGCGAACACCGGGGAGCTGTTTTTT. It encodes CASSFGVGQGANTGELFF.

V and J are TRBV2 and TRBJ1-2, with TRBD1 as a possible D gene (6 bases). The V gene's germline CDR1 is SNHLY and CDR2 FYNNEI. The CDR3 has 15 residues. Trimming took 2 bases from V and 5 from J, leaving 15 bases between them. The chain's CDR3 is CASSEYVWDKYGYTF. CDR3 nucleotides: TGTGCCAGCAGTGAATACGTGTGGGACAAGTATGGCTACACCTTC.

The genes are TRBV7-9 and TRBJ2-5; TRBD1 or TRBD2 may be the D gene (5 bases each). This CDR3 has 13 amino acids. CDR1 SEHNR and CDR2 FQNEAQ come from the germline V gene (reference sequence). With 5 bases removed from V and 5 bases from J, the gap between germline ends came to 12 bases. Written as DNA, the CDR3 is TGTGCCAGCAGCCTAACGGGGACGGAGACCCAGTACTTC. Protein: CASSLTGTETQYF.

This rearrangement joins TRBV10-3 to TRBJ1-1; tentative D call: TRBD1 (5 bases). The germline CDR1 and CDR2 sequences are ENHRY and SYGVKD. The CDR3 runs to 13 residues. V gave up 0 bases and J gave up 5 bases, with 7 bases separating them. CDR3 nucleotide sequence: TGTGCCATCAGTGAGTCAAGGGGAACTGAAGCTTTCTTT. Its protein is CAISESRGTEAFF.

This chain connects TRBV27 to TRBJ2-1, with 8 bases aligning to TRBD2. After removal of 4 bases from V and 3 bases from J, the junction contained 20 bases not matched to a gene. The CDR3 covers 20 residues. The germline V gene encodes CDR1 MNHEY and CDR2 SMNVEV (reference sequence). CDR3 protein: CASSSDPRRTLAEYYNEQFF. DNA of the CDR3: TGTGCCAGCAGTTCCGACCCGCGGCGAACACTAGCGGAGTACTACAATGAGCAGTTCTTC.

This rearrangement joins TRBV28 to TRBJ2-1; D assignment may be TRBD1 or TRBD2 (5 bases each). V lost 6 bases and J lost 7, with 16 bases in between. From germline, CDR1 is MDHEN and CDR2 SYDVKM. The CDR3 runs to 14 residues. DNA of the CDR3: TGTGCCAGCAGCACGCAGGGACGGCTTAATGAGCAGTTCTTC. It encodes CASSTQGRLNEQFF.

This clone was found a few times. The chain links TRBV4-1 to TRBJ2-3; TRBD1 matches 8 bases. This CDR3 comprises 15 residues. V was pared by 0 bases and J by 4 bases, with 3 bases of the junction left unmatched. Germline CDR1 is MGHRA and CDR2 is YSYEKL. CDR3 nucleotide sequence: TGCGCCAGCAGCCAAGAGGACAGGGCCGCAGATACGCAGTATTTT. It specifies CASSQEDRAADTQYF.

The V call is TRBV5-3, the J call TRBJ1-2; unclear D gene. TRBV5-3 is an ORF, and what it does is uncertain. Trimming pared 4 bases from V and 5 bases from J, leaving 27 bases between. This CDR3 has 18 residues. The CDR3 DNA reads TGTGCCAGAAGCATACGGGCTGCATCCAGGTCGTCGGGGTATGGCTACACCTTC. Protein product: CARSIRAASRSSGYGYTF.